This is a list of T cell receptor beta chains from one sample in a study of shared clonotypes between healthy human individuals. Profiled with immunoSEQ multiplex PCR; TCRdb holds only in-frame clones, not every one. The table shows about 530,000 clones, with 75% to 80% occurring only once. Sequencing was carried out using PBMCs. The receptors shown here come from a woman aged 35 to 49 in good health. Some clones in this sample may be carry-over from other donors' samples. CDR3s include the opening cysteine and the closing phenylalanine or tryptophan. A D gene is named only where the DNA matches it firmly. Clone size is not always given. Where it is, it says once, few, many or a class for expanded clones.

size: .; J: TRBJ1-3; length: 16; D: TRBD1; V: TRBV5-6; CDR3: CASSRGQGAQGNTIYF; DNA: TGTGCCAGCAGCCGGGGACAGGGGGCGCAGGGAAACACCATATATTTT
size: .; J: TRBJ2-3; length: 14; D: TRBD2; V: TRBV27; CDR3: CASSRLAGGHTQYF; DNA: TGTGCCAGCAGCCGATTAGCGGGAGGGCATACGCAGTATTTT
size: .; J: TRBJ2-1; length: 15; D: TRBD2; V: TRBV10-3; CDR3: CAISEGLAEVPRQFF; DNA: TGTGCCATCAGTGAGGGACTAGCGGAGGTCCCACGGCAGTTCTTC
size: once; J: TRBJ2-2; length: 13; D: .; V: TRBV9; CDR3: CASSVVSTGELFF; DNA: TGTGCCAGCAGCGTAGTTTCCACCGGGGAGCTGTTTTTT
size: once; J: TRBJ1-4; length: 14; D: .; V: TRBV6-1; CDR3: CASSTGEGNEKLFF; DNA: TGTGCCAGCAGTACAGGAGAGGGAAATGAAAAACTGTTTTTT
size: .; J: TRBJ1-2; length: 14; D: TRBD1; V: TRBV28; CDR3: CASSSGTGNRGYTF; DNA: TGTGCCAGCAGTTCAGGGACAGGGAACCGCGGCTACACCTTC
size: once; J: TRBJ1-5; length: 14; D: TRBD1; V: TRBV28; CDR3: CASSSRTGGRPQHF; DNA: TGTGCCAGCAGTTCAAGGACAGGCGGGCGGCCCCAGCATTTT
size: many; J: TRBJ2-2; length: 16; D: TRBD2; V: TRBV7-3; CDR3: CASSLGLAGGSGELFF; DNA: TGTGCCAGCAGCCTGGGACTAGCGGGAGGGTCCGGGGAGCTGTTTTTT
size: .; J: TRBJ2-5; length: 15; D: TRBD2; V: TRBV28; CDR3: CASSSSWTSAETQYF; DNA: TGTGCCAGCAGTTCATCTTGGACTAGCGCAGAGACCCAGTACTTC
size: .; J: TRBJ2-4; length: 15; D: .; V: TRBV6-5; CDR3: CATQRTPAAKNIQYF; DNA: TGTGCCACCCAGAGGACCCCTGCCGCCAAAAACATTCAGTACTTC
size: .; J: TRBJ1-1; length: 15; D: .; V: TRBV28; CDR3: CASREAGVGYTEAFF; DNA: TGTGCCAGCAGGGAGGCAGGGGTAGGGTACACTGAAGCTTTCTTT